Listed below are T cell receptor beta chains from one sample, sequenced in a study of T-cell reconstitution after alpha-beta-depleted transplantation in children. MiXCR was run by TCRdb on the PCR reads, yielding one entry per CDR3 protein. The repertoire holds 800,000 to 1,000,000 distinct CDR3 sequences, with about 31% as singletons. Here the sequenced sample was PBMCs, mostly from graft donor cells, taken 360 days after TCRalphabeta/CD19-depleted stem cell transplant. The receptor set was obtained from a boy younger than two who had a stem cell transplant for SCID, so the T cells may come from the graft donor. The CDR3 runs from the conserved cysteine through the conserved F or W. Fields, in order: J gene, V gene, D gene, clone size, CDR3 protein, CDR3 DNA. A D gene is named only where the DNA matches it firmly. Size is omitted from some rows. Given values are once, few, many or a class for expanded clones.

>TRBJ1-4|TRBV20-1|.|few
CSARGTGAAPEKLFF
TGCAGTGCCCGGGGCACGGGGGCGGCTCCTGAAAAACTGTTTTTT
>TRBJ1-3|TRBV4-3|.|once
CASSQDPPGVLSGNTIYF
TGCGCCAGCAGCCAAGATCCGCCAGGGGTATTATCTGGAAACACCATATATTTT
>TRBJ1-3|TRBV12-3/TRBV12-4|.|.
CASSLRVNTIYF
TGTGCCAGCAGTTTAAGGGTGAACACCATATATTTT
>TRBJ2-3|TRBV4-2|.|.
CASSSRGAHPDTQYF
TGTGCCAGCAGCTCTCGGGGGGCCCACCCAGATACGCAGTATTTT
>TRBJ1-2|TRBV5-1|TRBD1|few
CASSFGGTRGNYGYTF
TGCGCCAGCAGCTTCGGGGGGACCAGGGGGAACTATGGCTACACCTTC
>TRBJ1-3|TRBV5-5|.|.
CASSSGAGKIPGNTIYF
TGTGCCAGCAGCTCGGGGGCAGGGAAGATACCTGGAAACACCATATATTTT
>TRBJ2-3|TRBV27|.|few
CASSLMWGTDTQYF
TGTGCCAGCAGTTTAATGTGGGGGACAGATACGCAGTATTTT
>TRBJ2-7|TRBV7-3|TRBD2|few
CASSLNAPGGEQYF
TGTGCCAGCAGCTTAAATGCCCCGGGGGGCGAGCAGTACTTC
>TRBJ2-7|TRBV4-1|.|few
CASSQDWGVRGPYEQYF
TGCGCCAGCAGCCAAGACTGGGGGGTCAGGGGCCCCTACGAGCAGTACTTC
>TRBJ1-3|TRBV5-1|TRBD1|.
CASSFRTGDISGNTIYF
TGCGCCAGCAGCTTTCGGACAGGGGATATCTCTGGAAACACCATATATTTT
>TRBJ2-7|TRBV7-6|.|.
CASSSSAGPGFEQYF
TGTGCCAGCAGCTCCTCAGCTGGGCCCGGGTTCGAGCAGTACTTC
>TRBJ1-5|TRBV27|TRBD1|.
CASSNRGINQPQHF
TGTGCCAGCAGTAACAGGGGTATCAATCAGCCCCAGCATTTT